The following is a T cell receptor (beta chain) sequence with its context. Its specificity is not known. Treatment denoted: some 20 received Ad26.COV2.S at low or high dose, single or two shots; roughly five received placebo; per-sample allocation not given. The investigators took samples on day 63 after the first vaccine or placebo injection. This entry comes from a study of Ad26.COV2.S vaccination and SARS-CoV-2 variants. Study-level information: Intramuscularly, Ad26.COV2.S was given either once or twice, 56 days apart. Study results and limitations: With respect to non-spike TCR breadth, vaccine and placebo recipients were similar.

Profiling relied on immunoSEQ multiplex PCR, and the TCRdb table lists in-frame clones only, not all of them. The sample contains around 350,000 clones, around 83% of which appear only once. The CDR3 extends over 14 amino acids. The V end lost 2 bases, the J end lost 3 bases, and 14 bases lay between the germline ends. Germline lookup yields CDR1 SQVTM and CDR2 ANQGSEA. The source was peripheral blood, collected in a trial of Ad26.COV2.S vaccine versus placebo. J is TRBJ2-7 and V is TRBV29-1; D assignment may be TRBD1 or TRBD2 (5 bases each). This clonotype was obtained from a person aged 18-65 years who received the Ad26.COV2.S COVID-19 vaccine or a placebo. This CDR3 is CSVETRDPYYEQYF. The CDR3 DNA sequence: TGCAGCGTTGAAACCAGGGACCCTTACTACGAGCAGTACTTC.